This entry is about one TCR beta chain. The data were taken from a study of cytomegalovirus exposure and HLA in healthy donors. In the study overall: The platform used for the roughly 130 validation repertoires matched that of the 666 first-cohort repertoires, a later analysis reported.

This table comes from immunoSEQ multiplex PCR, and its TCRdb copy is limited to in-frame clones, with some not included. The data hold about 130,000 clones, with nearly 90% observed a single time. CDR3 size: 13 residues. Germline V gives CDR1 WSHSY, CDR2 SAAADI. Trimming took off 8 bases at V and 3 bases at J, with 14 bases between the two ends. The clonotype originates from a young man in good health and CMV-seronegative. What was sequenced was PBMCs. The chain joins TRBV10-2 to TRBJ2-7; D may be TRBD1 (6 bases). The DNA for the CDR3 is TGCGCCAGCCTGGAGAGACAGGACTACGAGCAGTACTTC. Residues: CASLERQDYEQYF.